The 15 T cell receptor beta chains in this list originate from one sample, sequenced in a study of blood T cell repertoires in COVID-19. TCRdb's table, derived via immunoSEQ multiplex PCR, lists solely in-frame clones and lacks some. This table holds about 260,000 clones, 80% to 90% found once. The sequencing sample was made of peripheral blood. The receptors shown here come from a woman in her 70s with COVID-19, enrolled during active disease.

The rearrangement uses TRBV9 and TRBJ2-3, with TRBD2 matching over 10 bases. The J segment lost 4 bases and the V segment lost 3 bases, leaving 8 bases of the junction unmatched. Germline V lookup: CDR1 SGDLS, CDR2 YYNGEE. CDR3 length: 16 amino acids. DNA for the CDR3: TGTGCCAGCAGCGAACAAGCGGGAGGGACCTCAGATACGCAGTATTTT. Encoded protein: CASSEQAGGTSDTQYF.

This clone was seen a few times. V and J are TRBV27 and TRBJ2-7; no clear D gene. V was trimmed by 6 bases and J by 5 bases, leaving 17 bases between them. The CDR3 has 14 amino acids. Germline V CDR1 and CDR2: MNHEY, SMNVEV (reference sequence). As DNA, the CDR3 is TGTGCCAGCAGGAGGATCCCTGGAAGAGACGAGCAGTACTTC. Encoded protein: CASRRIPGRDEQYF.

V and J are TRBV7-8 and TRBJ2-3, with D hard to call. CDR1 and CDR2 from the germline V gene are SGHVS and FQNEAQ. V gave up 0 bases and J gave up 7 bases, with 17 bases separating them. CDR3 length: 16 residues. CDR3 sequence: CASSLASALRVYTQYF. In nucleotides, the CDR3 is TGTGCCAGCAGCTTAGCATCAGCGCTGAGAGTGTATACGCAGTATTTT.

V gene TRBV28 combines with J gene TRBJ2-7; D may be TRBD1 (5 bases). The germline gives CDR1 MDHEN, CDR2 SYDVKM. Trimming took off 6 bases at V and 4 bases at J, with 10 bases between the two ends. The length of the CDR3 is 12 residues. The CDR3 DNA sequence: TGTGCCAGCAGAGAAGCAGGGTACGAGCAGTACTTC. Protein: CASREAGYEQYF.

J is TRBJ2-1 and V is TRBV9; tentatively, D is TRBD1 (5 bases). This CDR3 contains 15 residues. V was trimmed by 0 bases and J by 4 bases, leaving 11 bases between them. Germline values: CDR1 SGDLS, CDR2 YYNGEE. CDR3 sequence: CASSVGQGRYNEQFF. The CDR3 nucleotides read TGTGCCAGCAGCGTAGGTCAGGGTCGGTACAATGAGCAGTTCTTC. The entire variable domain, with the rest obtained from reference TRBV9 and TRBJ2-1, is as follows: DSGVTQTPKHLITATGQRVTLRCSPRSGDLSVYWYQQSLDQGLQFLIQYYNGEERAKGNILERFSAQQFPDLHSELNLSSLELGDSALYFCASSVGQGRYNEQFFGPGTRLTVL.

This chain's CDR3 is CASSSRTGLIYGYTF. For the CDR3, the DNA is TGTGCCAGCAGCTCCCGAACAGGGCTGATCTATGGCTACACCTTC. The V and J genes are TRBV27 and TRBJ1-2; maybe TRBD1 (6 bases). V shed 6 bases and J shed 4 bases, with 18 bases lying between them. Germline CDR1 MNHEY, CDR2 SMNVEV (reference sequence). This CDR3 is built from 15 residues.

The chain recombines TRBV19 with TRBJ2-5; TRBD2 aligns across 8 bases. This CDR3 is 14 amino acids long. V gave up 3 bases and J gave up 7 bases; unmatched junction bases: 7. Germline V CDR1 and CDR2: LNHDA, SQIVND (reference sequence). The CDR3 nucleotides read TGTGCCAGTAGTATCGGCGGGAGGAGTGGGACCCAGTACTTC. It codes for CASSIGGRSGTQYF.

The CDR3 DNA reads TGTGCCAGCAGTGAAAGGGAGGTCTTAGCCAAAAACATTCAGTACTTC. Protein: CASSEREVLAKNIQYF. The chain has TRBV2 and TRBJ2-4; D might be TRBD2 (6 bases). Germline V gene lookup returns CDR1 SNHLY and CDR2 FYNNEI. With 2 bases removed from V and 0 bases from J, the gap between germline ends came to 11 bases. The CDR3 is made up of 16 amino acids.

Regarding this clone: Other DNA variants within this sample encode the same CDR3. The chain has TRBV28 and TRBJ1-2, with D perhaps matching TRBD1 (6 bases). This CDR3 spans 13 amino acids. The germline V and J ends were trimmed by 3 bases and 4 bases, with 9 bases remaining between them. Germline V gene data show CDR1 as MDHEN and CDR2 as SYDVKM. The CDR3: CASSLGRGYGYTF. The CDR3 DNA reads TGTGCCAGCAGTTTGGGCAGGGGCTATGGCTACACCTTC.

This chain joins TRBV2 and TRBJ1-5; D is unclear. The germline V and J ends were trimmed by 8 bases and 0 bases, with 8 bases remaining between them. The CDR3 runs 13 residues. Germline CDR1 and CDR2: SNHLY and FYNNEI. The CDR3 DNA sequence: TGTGCCAGCGGCCAGAATAGCAATCAGCCCCAGCATTTT. This encodes CASGQNSNQPQHF.

The chain is built from TRBV21-1 and TRBJ2-7; the D call TRBD1 from the table was never checked on the DNA. TRBV21-1 is shown as a pseudogene. The CDR3 contains 14 residues. CDR3 nucleotide sequence: TGTGCCAGCAGCAAAGGACAGGAATCCTACGAGCAGTACTTC. Residues: CASSKGQESYEQYF.

This clone was found once. The chain couples TRBV6-6 to TRBJ1-5; 10 nucleotides match TRBD1. Per the germline V gene, CDR1 is MNHNY and CDR2 is SVGAGI (reference sequence). The CDR3 extends over 16 amino acids. V gave up 2 bases and J gave up 4 bases; unmatched junction bases: 5. CDR3 DNA: TGTGCCAGCAGTTACGACGGGACAGGGGTTAATCAGCCCCAGCATTTT. It codes for CASSYDGTGVNQPQHF.

This rearrangement joins TRBV28 to TRBJ1-1, with 8 bases that match TRBD1. V shed 5 bases and J 5 bases; nucleotides not matched to a gene: 22. Per the germline V gene, CDR1 is MDHEN and CDR2 is SYDVKM. This CDR3 has 19 residues. The CDR3 loop reads CASSTDGPLAGGVRTEAFF. The CDR3 DNA is TGTGCCAGCAGTACGGACGGACCGCTTGCAGGGGGCGTTCGGACTGAAGCTTTCTTT. Full variable domain (remainder filled in from reference TRBV28 and TRBJ1-1): DVKVTQSSRYLVKRTGEKVFLECVQDMDHENMFWYRQDPGLGLRLIYFSYDVKMKEKGDIPEGYSVSREKKERFSLILESASTNQTSMYLCASSTDGPLAGGVRTEAFFGQGTRLTVV.

J is TRBJ2-3 and V is TRBV28; D not certain. In germline, CDR1 is MDHEN, CDR2 SYDVKM. Trimming took 8 bases from V and 6 from J, leaving 18 bases between them. The CDR3 has 14 residues. The CDR3 bases are TGTGCCAGCGCCCGAGAGAGGCGAGCTGATACGCAGTATTTT. It is translated as CASARERRADTQYF.

The gene calls are TRBV3-1 (or the pseudogene TRBV3-2) and TRBJ2-3; TRBD2 is a possible D gene (5 bases). The CDR3 has 15 residues. Between the trimmed V and J ends, which lost 0 bases and 6 bases, there was a span of 13 bases. Germline V lookup: CDR1 LGHDT, CDR2 YNNKEL (reference sequence). The CDR3 protein is CASSQEEGRFDTQYF. The CDR3 nucleotides read TGTGCCAGCAGCCAAGAAGAGGGCCGGTTTGATACGCAGTATTTT.